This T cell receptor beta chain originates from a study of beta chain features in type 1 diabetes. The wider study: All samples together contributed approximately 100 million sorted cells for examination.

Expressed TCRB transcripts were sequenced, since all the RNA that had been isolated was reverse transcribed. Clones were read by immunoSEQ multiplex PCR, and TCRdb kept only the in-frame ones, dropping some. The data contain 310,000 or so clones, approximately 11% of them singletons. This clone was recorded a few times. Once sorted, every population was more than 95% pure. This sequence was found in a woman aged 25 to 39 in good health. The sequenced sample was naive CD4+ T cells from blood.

DNA of the CDR3: TGTGCCAGCTCCCCTGATCAACTCTATGGCTACACCTTC. This sequence encodes CASSPDQLYGYTF. The chain has TRBV9 and TRBJ1-2, with unresolved D. CDR1 SGDLS and CDR2 YYNGEE come from the germline V gene. The CDR3 runs 13 residues. Trimming stripped 7 bases from V and 4 bases from J, with 14 bases between.